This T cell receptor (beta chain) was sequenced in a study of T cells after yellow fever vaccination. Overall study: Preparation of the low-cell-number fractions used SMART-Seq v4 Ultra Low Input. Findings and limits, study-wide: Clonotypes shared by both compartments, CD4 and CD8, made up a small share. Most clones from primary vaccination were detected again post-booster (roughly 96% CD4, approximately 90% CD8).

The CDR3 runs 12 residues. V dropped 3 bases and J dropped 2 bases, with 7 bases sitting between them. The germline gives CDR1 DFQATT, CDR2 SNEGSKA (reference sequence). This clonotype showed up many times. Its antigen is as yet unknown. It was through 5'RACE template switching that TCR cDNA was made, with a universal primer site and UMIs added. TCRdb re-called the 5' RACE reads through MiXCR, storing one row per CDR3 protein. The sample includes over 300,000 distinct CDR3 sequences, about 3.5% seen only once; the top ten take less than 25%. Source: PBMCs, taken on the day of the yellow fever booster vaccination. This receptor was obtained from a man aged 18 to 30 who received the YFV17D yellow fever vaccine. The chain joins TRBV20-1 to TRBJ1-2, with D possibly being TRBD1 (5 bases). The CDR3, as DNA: TGCAGTGCTAGTCGGGACAACTATGGCTACACCTTC. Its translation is CSASRDNYGYTF.